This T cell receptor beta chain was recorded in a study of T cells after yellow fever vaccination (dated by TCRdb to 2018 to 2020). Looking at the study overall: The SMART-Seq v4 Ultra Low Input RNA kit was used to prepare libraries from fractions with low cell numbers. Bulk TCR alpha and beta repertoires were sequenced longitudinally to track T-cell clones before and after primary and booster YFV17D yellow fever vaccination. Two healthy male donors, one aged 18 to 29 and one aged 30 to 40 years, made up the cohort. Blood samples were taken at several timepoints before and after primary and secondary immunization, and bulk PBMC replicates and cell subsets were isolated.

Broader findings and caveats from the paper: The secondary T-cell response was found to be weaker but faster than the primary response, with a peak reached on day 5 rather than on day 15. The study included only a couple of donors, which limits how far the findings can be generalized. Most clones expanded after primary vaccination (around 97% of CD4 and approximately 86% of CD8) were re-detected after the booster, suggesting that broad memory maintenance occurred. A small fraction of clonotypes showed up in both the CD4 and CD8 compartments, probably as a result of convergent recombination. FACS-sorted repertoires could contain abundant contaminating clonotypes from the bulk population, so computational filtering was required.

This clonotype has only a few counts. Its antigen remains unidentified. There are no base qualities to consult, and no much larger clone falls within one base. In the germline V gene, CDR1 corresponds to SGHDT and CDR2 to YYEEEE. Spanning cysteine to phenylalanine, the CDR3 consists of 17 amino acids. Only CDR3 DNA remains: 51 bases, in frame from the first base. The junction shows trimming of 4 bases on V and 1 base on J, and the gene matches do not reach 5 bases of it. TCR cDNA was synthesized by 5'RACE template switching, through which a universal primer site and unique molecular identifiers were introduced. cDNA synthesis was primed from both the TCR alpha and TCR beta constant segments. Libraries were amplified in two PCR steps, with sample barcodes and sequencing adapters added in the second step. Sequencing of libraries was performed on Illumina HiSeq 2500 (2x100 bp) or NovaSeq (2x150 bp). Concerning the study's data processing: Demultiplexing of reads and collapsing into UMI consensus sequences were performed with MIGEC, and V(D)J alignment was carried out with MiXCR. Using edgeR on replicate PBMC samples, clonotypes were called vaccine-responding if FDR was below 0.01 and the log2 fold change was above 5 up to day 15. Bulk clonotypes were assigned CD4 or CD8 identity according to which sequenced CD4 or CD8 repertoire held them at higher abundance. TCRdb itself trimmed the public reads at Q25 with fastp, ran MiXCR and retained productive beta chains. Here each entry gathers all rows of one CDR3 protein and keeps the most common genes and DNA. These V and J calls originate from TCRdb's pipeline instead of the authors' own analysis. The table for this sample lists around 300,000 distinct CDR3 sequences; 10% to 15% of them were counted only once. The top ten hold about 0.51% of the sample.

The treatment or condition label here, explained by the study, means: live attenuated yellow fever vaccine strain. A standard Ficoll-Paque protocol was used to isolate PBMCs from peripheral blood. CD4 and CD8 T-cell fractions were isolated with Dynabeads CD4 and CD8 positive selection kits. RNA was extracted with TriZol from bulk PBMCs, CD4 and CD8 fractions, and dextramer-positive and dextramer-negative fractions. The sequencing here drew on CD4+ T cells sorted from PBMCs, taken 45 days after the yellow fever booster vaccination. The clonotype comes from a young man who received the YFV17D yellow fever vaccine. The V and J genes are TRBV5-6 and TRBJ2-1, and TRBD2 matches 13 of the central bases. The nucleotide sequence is TGTGCCAGCAGCCTGGGACTAGCGGGATTGTCCTACAATGAGCAGTTCTTC. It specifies CASSLGLAGLSYNEQFF.